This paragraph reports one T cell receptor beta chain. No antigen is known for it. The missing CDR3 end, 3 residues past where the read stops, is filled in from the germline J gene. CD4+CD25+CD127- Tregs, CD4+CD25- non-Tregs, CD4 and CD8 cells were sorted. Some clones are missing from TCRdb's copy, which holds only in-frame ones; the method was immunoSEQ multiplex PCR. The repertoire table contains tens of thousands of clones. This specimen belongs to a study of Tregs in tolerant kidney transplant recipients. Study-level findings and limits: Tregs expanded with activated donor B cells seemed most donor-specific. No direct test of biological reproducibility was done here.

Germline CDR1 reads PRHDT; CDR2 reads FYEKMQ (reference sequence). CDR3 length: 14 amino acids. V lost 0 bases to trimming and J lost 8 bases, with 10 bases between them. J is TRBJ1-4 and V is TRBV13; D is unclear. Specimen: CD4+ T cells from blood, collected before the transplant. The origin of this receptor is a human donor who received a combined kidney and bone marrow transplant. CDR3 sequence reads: CASSLGRSREKLFF. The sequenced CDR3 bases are TGTGCCAGCAGCTTAGGTCGGTCACGCGAAAAA.